A single T cell receptor beta chain is shown here with its context. No antigen is known for it. These data belong to a study of cytomegalovirus exposure and HLA in healthy donors. Overall study results and limits: Within the 100 to 150 validation repertoires, first-cohort TCR clusters tended to co-occur, according to a later analysis.

The CDR3 runs 16 residues. With V trimmed by 5 bases and J by 4 bases, 5 bases remained unmatched. In germline, CDR1 is SNHLY, CDR2 FYNNEI. Repertoires were generated with immunoSEQ multiplex PCR, while TCRdb's copy carries only in-frame clones and drops some. The profile shows under 250,000 clones, less than 90% of them singletons. The donors were members of the validation cohort, which comprised around 110 subjects and was separate from the first cohort of 600 to 800 subjects. V and J are TRBV2 and TRBJ2-3, with 14 nucleotides matching TRBD2. This TCR was sampled from a young woman in good health and CMV-seronegative. Sequenced: PBMCs. CDR3: CASSYGLAGGSDTQYF. CDR3 DNA: TGTGCCAGCAGTTACGGACTAGCGGGGGGATCAGATACGCAGTATTTT.